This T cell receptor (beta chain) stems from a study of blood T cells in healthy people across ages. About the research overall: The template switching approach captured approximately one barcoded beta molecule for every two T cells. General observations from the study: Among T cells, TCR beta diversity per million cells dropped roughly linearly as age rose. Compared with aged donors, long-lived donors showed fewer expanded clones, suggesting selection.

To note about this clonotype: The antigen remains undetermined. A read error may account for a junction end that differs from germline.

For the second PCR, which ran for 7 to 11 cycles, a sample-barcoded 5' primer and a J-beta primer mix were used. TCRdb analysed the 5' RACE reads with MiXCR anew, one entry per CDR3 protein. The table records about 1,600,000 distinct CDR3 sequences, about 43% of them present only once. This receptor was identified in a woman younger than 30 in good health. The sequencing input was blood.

CDR3 protein: CASSLAGPSTDAQYF. The DNA for the CDR3 is TGTGCCAGCAGCTTAGCGGGCCCTAGCACAGATGCGCAGTATTTT. The chain joins TRBV7-9 to TRBJ2-3, with D perhaps TRBD2 (5 bases). Germline V gene lookup returns CDR1 SEHNR and CDR2 FQNEAQ (reference sequence). This CDR3 contains 15 residues.